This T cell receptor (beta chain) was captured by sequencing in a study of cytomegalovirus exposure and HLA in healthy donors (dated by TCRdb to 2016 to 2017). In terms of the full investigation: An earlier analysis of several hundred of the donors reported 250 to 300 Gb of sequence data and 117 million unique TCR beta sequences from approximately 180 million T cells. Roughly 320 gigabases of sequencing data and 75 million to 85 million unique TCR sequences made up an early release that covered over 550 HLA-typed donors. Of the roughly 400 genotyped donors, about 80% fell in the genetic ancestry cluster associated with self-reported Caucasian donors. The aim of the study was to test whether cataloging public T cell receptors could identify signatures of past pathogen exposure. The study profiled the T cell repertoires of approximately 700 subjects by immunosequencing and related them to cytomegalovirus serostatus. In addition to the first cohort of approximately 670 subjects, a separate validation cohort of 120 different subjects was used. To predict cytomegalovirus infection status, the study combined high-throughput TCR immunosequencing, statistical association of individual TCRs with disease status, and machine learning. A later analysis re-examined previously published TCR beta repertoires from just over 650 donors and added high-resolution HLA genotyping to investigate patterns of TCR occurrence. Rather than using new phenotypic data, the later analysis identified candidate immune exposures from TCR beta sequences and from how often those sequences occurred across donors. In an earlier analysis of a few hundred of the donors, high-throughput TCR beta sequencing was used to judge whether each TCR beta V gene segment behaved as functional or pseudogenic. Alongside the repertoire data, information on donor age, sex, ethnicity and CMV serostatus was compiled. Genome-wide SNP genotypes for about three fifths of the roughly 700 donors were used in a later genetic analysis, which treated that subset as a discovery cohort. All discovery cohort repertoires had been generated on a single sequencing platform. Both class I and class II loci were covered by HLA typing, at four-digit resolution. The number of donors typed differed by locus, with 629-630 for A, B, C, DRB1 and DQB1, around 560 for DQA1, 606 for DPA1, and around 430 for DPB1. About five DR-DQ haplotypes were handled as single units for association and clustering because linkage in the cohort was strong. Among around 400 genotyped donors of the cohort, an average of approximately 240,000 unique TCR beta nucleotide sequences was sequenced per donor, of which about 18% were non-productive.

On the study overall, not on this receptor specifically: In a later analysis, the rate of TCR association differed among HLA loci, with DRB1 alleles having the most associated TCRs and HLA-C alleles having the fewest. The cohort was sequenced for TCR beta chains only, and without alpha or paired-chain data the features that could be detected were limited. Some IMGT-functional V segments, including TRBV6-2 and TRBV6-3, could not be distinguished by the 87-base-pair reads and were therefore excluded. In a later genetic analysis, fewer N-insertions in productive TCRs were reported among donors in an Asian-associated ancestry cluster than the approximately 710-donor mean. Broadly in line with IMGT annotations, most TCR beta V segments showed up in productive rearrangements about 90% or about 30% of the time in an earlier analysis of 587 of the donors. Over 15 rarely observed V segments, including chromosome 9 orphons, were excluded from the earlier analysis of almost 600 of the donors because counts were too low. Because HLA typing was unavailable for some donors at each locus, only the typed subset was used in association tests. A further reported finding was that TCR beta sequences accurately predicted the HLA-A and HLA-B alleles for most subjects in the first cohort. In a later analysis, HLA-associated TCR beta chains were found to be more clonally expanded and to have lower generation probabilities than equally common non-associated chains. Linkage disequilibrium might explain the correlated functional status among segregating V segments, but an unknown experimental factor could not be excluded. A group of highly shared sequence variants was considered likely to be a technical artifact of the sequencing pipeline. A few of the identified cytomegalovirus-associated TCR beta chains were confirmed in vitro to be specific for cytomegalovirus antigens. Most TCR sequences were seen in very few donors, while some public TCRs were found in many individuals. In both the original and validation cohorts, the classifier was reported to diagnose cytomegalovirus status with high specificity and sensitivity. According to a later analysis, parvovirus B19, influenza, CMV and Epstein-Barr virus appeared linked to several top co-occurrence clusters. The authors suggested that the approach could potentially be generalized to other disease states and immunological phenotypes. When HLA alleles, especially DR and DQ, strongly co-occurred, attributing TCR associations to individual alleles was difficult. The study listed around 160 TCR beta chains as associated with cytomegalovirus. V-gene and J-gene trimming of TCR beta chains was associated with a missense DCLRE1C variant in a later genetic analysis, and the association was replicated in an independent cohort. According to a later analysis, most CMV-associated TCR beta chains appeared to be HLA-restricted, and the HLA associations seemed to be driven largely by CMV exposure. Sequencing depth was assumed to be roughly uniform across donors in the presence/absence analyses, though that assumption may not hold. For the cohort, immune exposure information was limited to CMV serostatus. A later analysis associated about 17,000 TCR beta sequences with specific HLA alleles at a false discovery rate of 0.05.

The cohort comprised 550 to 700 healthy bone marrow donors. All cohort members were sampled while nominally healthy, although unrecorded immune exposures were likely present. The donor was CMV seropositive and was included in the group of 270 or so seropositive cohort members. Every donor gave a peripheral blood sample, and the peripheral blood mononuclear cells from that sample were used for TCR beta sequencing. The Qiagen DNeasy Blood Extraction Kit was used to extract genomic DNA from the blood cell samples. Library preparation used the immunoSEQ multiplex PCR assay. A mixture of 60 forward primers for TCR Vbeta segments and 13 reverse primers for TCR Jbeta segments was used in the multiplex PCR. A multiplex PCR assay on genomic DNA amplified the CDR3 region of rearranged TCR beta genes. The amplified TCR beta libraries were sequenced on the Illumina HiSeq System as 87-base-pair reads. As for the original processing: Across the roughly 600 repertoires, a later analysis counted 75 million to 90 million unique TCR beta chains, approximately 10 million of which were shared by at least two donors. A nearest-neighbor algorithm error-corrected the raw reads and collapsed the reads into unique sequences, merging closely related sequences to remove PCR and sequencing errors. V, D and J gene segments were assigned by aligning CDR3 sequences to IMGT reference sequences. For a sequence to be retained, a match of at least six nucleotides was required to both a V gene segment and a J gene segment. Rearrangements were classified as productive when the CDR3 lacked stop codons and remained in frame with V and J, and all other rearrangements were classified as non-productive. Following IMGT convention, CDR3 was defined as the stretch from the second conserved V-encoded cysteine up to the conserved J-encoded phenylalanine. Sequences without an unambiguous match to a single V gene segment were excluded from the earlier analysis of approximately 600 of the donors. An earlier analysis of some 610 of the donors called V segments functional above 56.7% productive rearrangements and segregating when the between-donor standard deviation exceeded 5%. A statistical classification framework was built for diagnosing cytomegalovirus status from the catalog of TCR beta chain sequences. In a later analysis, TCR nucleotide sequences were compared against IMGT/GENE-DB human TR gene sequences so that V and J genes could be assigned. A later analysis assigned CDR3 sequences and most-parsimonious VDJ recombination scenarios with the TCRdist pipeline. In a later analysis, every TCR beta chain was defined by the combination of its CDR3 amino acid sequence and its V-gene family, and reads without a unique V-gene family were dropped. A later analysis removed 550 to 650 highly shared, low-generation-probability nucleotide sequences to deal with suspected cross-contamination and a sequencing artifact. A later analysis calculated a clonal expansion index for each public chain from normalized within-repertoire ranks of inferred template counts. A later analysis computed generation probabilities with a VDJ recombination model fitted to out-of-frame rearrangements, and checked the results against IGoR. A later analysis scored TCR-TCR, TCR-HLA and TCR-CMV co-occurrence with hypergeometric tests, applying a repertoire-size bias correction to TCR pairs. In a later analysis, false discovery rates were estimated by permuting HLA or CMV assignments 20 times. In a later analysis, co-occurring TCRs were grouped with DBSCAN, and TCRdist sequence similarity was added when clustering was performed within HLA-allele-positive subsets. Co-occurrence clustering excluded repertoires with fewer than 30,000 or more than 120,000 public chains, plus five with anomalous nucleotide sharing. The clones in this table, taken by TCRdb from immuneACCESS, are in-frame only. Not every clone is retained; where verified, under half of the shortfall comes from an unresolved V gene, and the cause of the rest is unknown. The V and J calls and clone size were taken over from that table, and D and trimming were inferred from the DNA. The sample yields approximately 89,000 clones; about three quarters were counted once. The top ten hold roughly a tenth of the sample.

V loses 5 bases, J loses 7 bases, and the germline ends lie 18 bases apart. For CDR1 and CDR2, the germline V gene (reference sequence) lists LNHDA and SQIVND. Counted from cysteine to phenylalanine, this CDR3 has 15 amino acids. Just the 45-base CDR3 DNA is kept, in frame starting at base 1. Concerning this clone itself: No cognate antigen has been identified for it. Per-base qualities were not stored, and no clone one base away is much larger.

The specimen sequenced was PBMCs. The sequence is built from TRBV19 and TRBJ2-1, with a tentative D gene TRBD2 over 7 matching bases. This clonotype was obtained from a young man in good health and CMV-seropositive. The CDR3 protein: CASSVGGVSVNEQFF. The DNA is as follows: TGTGCCAGTAGTGTAGGGGGGGTTAGCGTGAATGAGCAGTTCTTC.